The 32 T cell receptor beta chains listed next were all sequenced from one sample in a study of blood T cell repertoires in COVID-19. Profiled with immunoSEQ multiplex PCR; TCRdb holds only in-frame clones, not every one. The sample contains fewer than 250,000 clones, about 85% of which appear only once. The sample taken for sequencing was peripheral blood. All receptors come from a man in his 70s with acute or convalescent COVID-19.

The rearrangement links TRBV5-1 to TRBJ1-1, with unresolved D. The V and J ends lost 0 bases and 6 bases respectively, with 15 bases between them. The CDR3 contains 15 residues. Germline-derived CDR1 and CDR2 are SGHRS and YFSETQ. Here the CDR3 reads CASSLDPGYRPEAFF. The CDR3 coding sequence is TGCGCCAGCAGCTTGGACCCGGGATATAGGCCTGAAGCTTTCTTT.

The V and J genes are TRBV4-2 and TRBJ1-5; D is perhaps TRBD1 (6 bases). V was trimmed by 0 bases and J by 3 bases, leaving 18 bases between them. The germline CDR1 and CDR2 sequences are LGHNA and YNFKEQ. The CDR3 runs to 18 residues. The CDR3 DNA is TGTGCCAGCAGCCAAGAAAATTACAGGGTAGCCCACAATCAGCCCCAGCATTTT. Translating it yields CASSQENYRVAHNQPQHF.

This clone has more than one count but fewer than ten. The chain is built from TRBV7-9 and TRBJ2-2; D perhaps matches TRBD2 (6 bases). Germline V gene sequence: CDR1 SEHNR, CDR2 FQNEAQ (reference sequence). V gave up 5 bases and J gave up 5 bases, with 12 bases separating them. The CDR3 covers 14 residues. DNA of the CDR3: TGTGCCAGCAGCGCCAGTGGAGGGACCGGGGAGCTGTTTTTT. It translates to CASSASGGTGELFF.

This sequence joins TRBV3-1 (or the pseudogene TRBV3-2) and TRBJ2-3; 9 nucleotides match TRBD2. CDR1 and CDR2 (germline): LGHDT, YNNKEL (reference sequence). The CDR3 consists of 16 residues. The V gene end was trimmed by 2 bases and the J gene end by 2 bases; junction bases not matched to a gene: 5. The CDR3, as DNA: TGTGCCAGCAGCCAATGGCTAGCGGGGTCCACAGATACGCAGTATTTT. Residues: CASSQWLAGSTDTQYF.

The chain has TRBV18 and TRBJ1-6; possibly TRBD1 for D (6 bases). Trimming stripped 0 bases from V and 9 bases from J, with 18 bases between. Per germline, CDR1 KGHSH and CDR2 LQKENI. There are 17 residues in the CDR3. The CDR3 DNA sequence: TGTGCCAGCTCACCACCGAGGGGCCGGGCGGGGGCTTCACCCCTCCACTTT. This sequence encodes CASSPPRGRAGASPLHF.

The chain recombines TRBV15 with TRBJ2-7, with 7 bases identical to TRBD2. V shed 0 bases and J 6 bases; nucleotides not matched to a gene: 8. Germline values: CDR1 LNHNV, CDR2 YYDKDF (reference sequence). There are 15 residues in the CDR3. For the CDR3, the DNA is TGTGCCACCAGCAGAGACCGACTAGCTAGGAGCGAGCAGTACTTC. Protein sequence: CATSRDRLARSEQYF.

The chain is built from TRBV6-5 and TRBJ1-1; 9 bases align to TRBD1. From germline, CDR1 is MNHEY and CDR2 SVGAGI. CDR3 length equals 15 residues. V was pared by 6 bases and J by 1 base, with 6 bases of the junction left unmatched. The CDR3 here is CASRYGQGTNTEAFF. CDR3 coding DNA: TGTGCCAGCAGATACGGACAGGGGACGAACACTGAAGCTTTCTTT.

This clone came up a few times. The chain combines TRBV28 with TRBJ2-7, with D possibly being TRBD2 (5 bases). This CDR3 region has 13 residues. V gave up 6 bases and J gave up 3 bases, with 12 bases separating them. Germline V lookup: CDR1 MDHEN, CDR2 SYDVKM. The CDR3 sequence: CASSLGRIYEQYF. The CDR3 DNA reads as TGTGCCAGCAGCCTAGGGAGAATCTACGAGCAGTACTTC.

A few counts support this clone. V usage is TRBV6-5 and J usage is TRBJ1-1; 8 nucleotides align to TRBD1. V shed 7 bases, J shed 4 bases, and the junction held 2 bases outside the gene matches. Germline values: CDR1 MNHEY, CDR2 SVGAGI. The CDR3 has 12 residues. CDR3: CASKQGGTEAFF. CDR3 sequence (DNA): TGTGCCAGCAAACAGGGGGGCACTGAAGCTTTCTTT.

The chain couples TRBV9 to TRBJ2-1; 9 bases agree with TRBD2. CDR1 and CDR2 from the germline V gene are SGDLS and YYNGEE. The CDR3 loop spans 15 amino acids. V dropped 1 base and J dropped 12; count of bases not matched to a gene: 11. For the CDR3, the DNA is TGTGCCAGCAGCGTACTGGGGTCTAGCGGGATAGGGCAGTTCTTC. Encoded protein: CASSVLGSSGIGQFF.

The chain joins TRBV3-1 (or the pseudogene TRBV3-2) to TRBJ1-3, with 9 nucleotides matching TRBD1. Germline CDR1 reads LGHDT; CDR2 reads YNNKEL (reference sequence). The CDR3 sequence is 17 residues long. V lost 0 bases, J lost 7 bases, and 10 bases stayed unmatched. CDR3 protein: CASSQETGTGTGNTIYF. DNA for the CDR3: TGTGCCAGCAGCCAAGAAACCGGGACAGGGACCGGGAACACCATATATTTT.

This chain uses TRBV5-1 with TRBJ1-1; a weak D match, TRBD1 (5 bases). The germline V gene encodes CDR1 SGHRS and CDR2 YFSETQ. The V end was cut by 0 bases, the J end by 2 bases, with 17 bases between. The length of the CDR3 is 17 residues. The CDR3 DNA follows: TGCGCCAGCAGCTTGGCCGTGGGATCAGGGCGTAACACTGAAGCTTTCTTT. It encodes CASSLAVGSGRNTEAFF.

The chain links TRBV9 to TRBJ2-6, with D unresolved. The V end lost 3 bases, the J end lost 0 bases, and 7 bases lay between the germline ends. The CDR3 length is 15 residues. Germline CDR1 SGDLS, CDR2 YYNGEE. CDR3 coding DNA: TGTGCCAGCAGCGCGTACAGCTCTGGGGCCAACGTCCTGACTTTC. This encodes CASSAYSSGANVLTF. The full variable domain, in which reference TRBV9 and TRBJ2-6 provide the parts outside the CDR3, is DSGVTQTPKHLITATGQRVTLRCSPRSGDLSVYWYQQSLDQGLQFLIQYYNGEERAKGNILERFSAQQFPDLHSELNLSSLELGDSALYFCASSAYSSGANVLTFGAGSRLTVL.

This chain links TRBV7-3 with TRBJ1-1; D possibly corresponds to TRBD1 (5 bases). Germline CDR1 SGHTA, CDR2 FQGTGA. Trimming cost V 4 bases and J 1 base, with 19 bases left between them. This CDR3 is built from 17 residues. The CDR3 DNA reads as TGTGCCAGCAGCTACCTATATTCATCAGGGAAGAACACTGAAGCTTTCTTT. Amino acids: CASSYLYSSGKNTEAFF. The full variable domain, completed using reference TRBV7-3 and TRBJ1-1, is GAGVSQTPSNKVTEKGKYVELRCDPISGHTALYWYRQSLGQGPEFLIYFQGTGAADDSGLPNDRFFAVRPEGSVSTLKIQRTERGDSAVYLCASSYLYSSGKNTEAFFGQGTRLTVV.

This chain links TRBV28 with TRBJ1-2; D not certain. V lost 3 bases, J lost 3 bases, and 20 bases lay in between. The CDR3 spans 17 residues. CDR1 and CDR2 from the germline V gene are MDHEN and SYDVKM. The CDR3, as DNA: TGTGCCAGCAGTTTCCCCTCCCGTGGGCGCGGGGACTATGGCTACACCTTC. This translates into CASSFPSRGRGDYGYTF.

This clone was counted only a few times. V and J are TRBV5-1 and TRBJ2-7; 11 nucleotides line up with TRBD2. Trimming cost V 4 bases and J 5 bases; bases outside gene matches: 8. CDR1 is SGHRS, CDR2 YFSETQ, per germline. The CDR3 is 15 residues long. The CDR3 DNA reads TGCGCCAGCAGCACGACTAGCGGGAACAGGAACGAGCAGTACTTC. Encoded protein: CASSTTSGNRNEQYF. Full variable domain (remainder filled in from reference TRBV5-1 and TRBJ2-7): KAGVTQTPRYLIKTRGQQVTLSCSPISGHRSVSWYQQTPGQGLQFLFEYFSETQRNKGNFPGRFSGRQFSNSRSEMNVSTLELGDSALYLCASSTTSGNRNEQYFGPGTRLTVT.

The chain has TRBV4-2 and TRBJ2-3; no clear D gene. This CDR3 spans 14 amino acids. V was trimmed by 1 base and J by 6 bases, leaving 11 bases between them. Germline V gives CDR1 LGHNA, CDR2 YNFKEQ. CDR3 residues: CASSQVSGRDTQYF. In DNA form, the CDR3 reads TGTGCCAGCAGCCAAGTCTCCGGCAGGGATACGCAGTATTTT.

This chain uses TRBV19 with TRBJ1-5; 9 nucleotides align to TRBD1. V was clipped by 5 bases and J by 4 bases; unmatched bases: 9. CDR1 and CDR2 from the germline V gene are LNHDA and SQIVND (reference sequence). CDR3 size: 16 residues. The CDR3 sequence is CASSSRMDRGNQPQHF. Written as DNA, the CDR3 is TGTGCCAGTAGTTCCCGGATGGACAGGGGAAATCAGCCCCAGCATTTT.

The chain joins TRBV4-3 to TRBJ1-1, with D tentatively TRBD1 (5 bases). Germline V gene sequence: CDR1 LGHNA, CDR2 YSLEER. This CDR3 has 16 amino acids. Between the trimmed V and J ends, which lost 3 bases and 7 bases, there was a span of 21 bases. For the CDR3, the DNA is TGCGCCAGCAGCCAGGGACCACGCGGGGGGAACGGTGAAGCTTTCTTT. Amino acid sequence: CASSQGPRGGNGEAFF.

The J gene is TRBJ2-1, the V gene TRBV19; 11 bases line up with TRBD2. The germline V gene encodes CDR1 LNHDA and CDR2 SQIVND (reference sequence). Unmatched junction bases numbered 7, after V lost 6 bases and J lost 0 bases. There are 17 residues in the CDR3. The CDR3 spells CASRGTSGLSSYNEQFF. DNA of the CDR3: TGTGCCAGTAGGGGGACTAGCGGACTTAGCTCCTACAATGAGCAGTTCTTC.

The rearrangement joins TRBV5-1 to TRBJ2-3; no clear D gene. This CDR3 spans 12 amino acids. Germline V gene data show CDR1 as SGHRS and CDR2 as YFSETQ. The V end lost 2 bases, the J end lost 4 bases, and 5 bases lay between the germline ends. The CDR3 region has the DNA TGCGCCAGCAGCTTTAGTTCAGATACGCAGTATTTT. Encoded protein: CASSFSSDTQYF.

This clone was recorded once. The chain combines TRBV28 with TRBJ2-3; TRBD2 agrees at 8 bases. V was clipped by 8 bases and J by 4 bases; unmatched bases: 8. The CDR3 runs to 14 residues. Germline V gene sequence: CDR1 MDHEN, CDR2 SYDVKM. Written as DNA, the CDR3 is TGTGCCAGCGGGACTAGTGGTAGGCCAGATACGCAGTATTTT. Its translation is CASGTSGRPDTQYF.

A few counts support this clone. The gene calls are TRBV5-4 and TRBJ2-5; 14 bases are shared with TRBD2. This CDR3 region has 15 residues. The germline V gene has CDR1 SGHNT and CDR2 YYREEE (reference sequence). The ends lost 4 bases at V and 5 bases at J; junction bases unmatched: 4. The CDR3 loop is CASSQTSGRAETQYF. The CDR3 DNA reads TGTGCCAGCAGCCAGACTAGCGGGAGGGCGGAGACCCAGTACTTC.

The chain recombines TRBV6-5 with TRBJ2-5, with 8 bases that match TRBD1. The CDR3 loop spans 15 amino acids. Germline V gene data show CDR1 as MNHEY and CDR2 as SVGAGI. V trimming: 0 bases; J trimming: 5 bases; junction bases outside the gene matches: 5. The CDR3 nucleotides are TGTGCCAGCAGTTACTCGCCAGGGGGCAGGGAGACCCAGTACTTC. Translation gives CASSYSPGGRETQYF.

J is TRBJ2-5 and V is TRBV2; a possible D gene is TRBD2 (5 bases). V lost 6 bases, J lost 5 bases, and 16 bases lay in between. The CDR3 consists of 14 residues. Germline values: CDR1 SNHLY, CDR2 FYNNEI. CDR3 nucleotides: TGTGCCAGCAGCGAACGGGGTTTGAGGGAGACCCAGTACTTC. Its translation is CASSERGLRETQYF.

The rearrangement joins TRBV28 to TRBJ1-5, with 7 positions matching TRBD1. This CDR3 region has 14 residues. Germline loops: CDR1 MDHEN, CDR2 SYDVKM. J lost 2 bases, V lost 5 bases, and 3 bases had no gene match. This chain's CDR3 is CASSTDRGNQPQHF. The CDR3 DNA reads TGTGCCAGCAGTACTGACAGGGGCAATCAGCCCCAGCATTTT.

The chain recombines TRBV5-1 with TRBJ2-7; the match to TRBD2 covers 10 bases. CDR1 SGHRS and CDR2 YFSETQ come from the germline V gene. This CDR3 contains 15 residues. V was pared by 3 bases and J by 4 bases, with 7 bases of the junction left unmatched. The CDR3 DNA sequence: TGCGCCAGCAGCTCGGCCGGGACTAGCGTGTACGAGCAGTACTTC. Translating it yields CASSSAGTSVYEQYF.

The V and J genes are TRBV28 and TRBJ2-1; 15 bases are shared with TRBD2. Trimming took 6 bases from V and 7 from J; bases not matched to a gene: 22. The CDR3 is made up of 21 amino acids. Germline V gene sequence: CDR1 MDHEN, CDR2 SYDVKM. The chain's CDR3 is CASSEITWGTSGRLRLNEQFF. CDR3 nucleotide sequence: TGTGCCAGCAGCGAAATAACCTGGGGGACTAGCGGGAGGTTAAGGTTGAATGAGCAGTTCTTC.

The CDR3 bases are TGTGCCAGCAGCTTAGGGGCAGACAATCAGCCCCAGCATTTT. Translated: CASSLGADNQPQHF. The chain has TRBV7-8 and TRBJ1-5; no clear D. V lost 1 base to trimming and J lost 3 bases, with 7 bases between them. Germline CDR1 is SGHVS and CDR2 is FQNEAQ. This CDR3 is built from 14 residues.

The V call is TRBV19, the J call TRBJ1-1; TRBD1 agrees at 10 bases. Unmatched junction bases numbered 9, after V lost 4 bases and J lost 4 bases. The V gene's germline CDR1 is LNHDA and CDR2 SQIVND (reference sequence). The CDR3 is made up of 16 amino acids. The CDR3 DNA is TGTGCCAGTAGTACTTATTGGACAGGGGGGGTCACTGAAGCTTTCTTT. Its translation is CASSTYWTGGVTEAFF.

The V call is TRBV5-1, the J call TRBJ2-5; TRBD1 matches at 8 bases. Trimming took 2 bases from V and 5 from J; bases not matched to a gene: 2. In germline, CDR1 is SGHRS, CDR2 YFSETQ. This CDR3 has 13 amino acids. The CDR3 coding sequence is TGCGCCAGCAGCTTTCGACAGGGGGAGACCCAGTACTTC. Translated: CASSFRQGETQYF.

This chain joins TRBV5-1 and TRBJ2-1, with TRBD2 identical over 12 bases. Unmatched junction bases numbered 3, after V lost 4 bases and J lost 4 bases. The CDR3 length is 15 residues. Germline V gene data show CDR1 as SGHRS and CDR2 as YFSETQ. CDR3 protein: CASSEGLAGYNEQFF. CDR3 nucleotides: TGCGCCAGCAGCGAAGGACTAGCGGGGTACAATGAGCAGTTCTTC.